The text below deals with one T cell receptor beta chain. The antigen it recognizes is unknown. No per-base quality is available; no much larger clone lies one base away. The entry originates in a study of Tregs in tolerant kidney transplant recipients (dated by TCRdb to between 2018 and 2021). Background on the whole study: The study applied TCRbeta sequencing to find donor-specific regulatory T cells before combined kidney and bone marrow transplantation and then followed those same cells after transplant. In a few healthy controls, several methods of expanding Tregs specific for an allogeneic donor were compared by TCRbeta repertoire sequencing.

Compared with germline, V lacks 6 bases and J lacks 4 bases; bases without a gene match: 5. The germline V gene specifies MNHEY as CDR1 and SVGAGI as CDR2. The CDR3 starts with the cysteine, ends with the phenylalanine, and has 14 residues. This entry keeps only the CDR3 DNA: 42 bases, framed from base 1. Unstimulated Tregs (CD4+CD25+CD127-), CD4+ non-Tregs (CD4+CD25-), CD4 and CD8 cells were FACS-sorted from thawed PBMCs. Blood from healthy controls was obtained either as purchased buffy coats or from healthy volunteers. Healthy control blood was processed to PBMCs with a Ficoll density gradient and then cryopreserved, whereas patient PBMCs were collected both before and after transplant. For TCRbeta CDR3 sequencing, genomic DNA was extracted from sorted cells using the QIAGEN DNeasy Blood and Tissue Kit. High-throughput TCRbeta CDR3 sequencing was carried out commercially through immunoSEQ, with PCR amplification with bias correction and internal controls included. In the source study's methods: Unique productive TCRbeta sequences were defined by CDR3 nucleotide sequence where primers matched, and otherwise by CDR3 amino acid sequence together with Vbeta and Jbeta genes. As a correction for sorting error, sequences shared between sorted populations at a frequency ratio of 2:1 or less were discarded, and the remaining shared sequences were assigned to the higher population. Sequences were defined as donor-reactive when expanded at least 5-fold in CFSE-low cells versus unstimulated cells and present at a frequency of at least 0.01% in CFSE-low cells. Repertoire divergence was quantified by Jensen-Shannon divergence using the top 100 TCRbeta sequences ranked by frequency. For any sample with multiple sequencing runs, sorting error was corrected in each run separately before the runs were pooled. This is the immuneACCESS table as TCRdb keeps it, with only in-frame sequences that have V and J called. A part of the clones is gone; compared with another copy, unresolved V genes explain less than half, and the rest is unexplained. That table supplies the V and J calls and clone size; D and trimming were determined from the DNA. This sample lists 92,000 or so clones; more than 90% were detected once. Together, the top ten hold roughly 5% of the sample.

The study at large found these results: The study was limited by small patient numbers, and the findings need validation in larger populations and under other immunosuppression protocols. Biological reproducibility was not directly addressed, though technical replication error appeared minimal. Expanding Tregs with activated donor B cells appeared to identify the most biologically relevant and donor-specific TCRbeta repertoire.

The sequence was collected from a human donor in good health. What was sequenced was CD8+ T cells from blood. The receptor chain draws on TRBV6-5 and TRBJ1-1; 10 bases in between match TRBD1. At the DNA level, the sequence is TGTGCCAGCAGCAGTGGACAGGGGGTCACTGAAGCTTTCTTT. The translation is CASSSGQGVTEAFF.